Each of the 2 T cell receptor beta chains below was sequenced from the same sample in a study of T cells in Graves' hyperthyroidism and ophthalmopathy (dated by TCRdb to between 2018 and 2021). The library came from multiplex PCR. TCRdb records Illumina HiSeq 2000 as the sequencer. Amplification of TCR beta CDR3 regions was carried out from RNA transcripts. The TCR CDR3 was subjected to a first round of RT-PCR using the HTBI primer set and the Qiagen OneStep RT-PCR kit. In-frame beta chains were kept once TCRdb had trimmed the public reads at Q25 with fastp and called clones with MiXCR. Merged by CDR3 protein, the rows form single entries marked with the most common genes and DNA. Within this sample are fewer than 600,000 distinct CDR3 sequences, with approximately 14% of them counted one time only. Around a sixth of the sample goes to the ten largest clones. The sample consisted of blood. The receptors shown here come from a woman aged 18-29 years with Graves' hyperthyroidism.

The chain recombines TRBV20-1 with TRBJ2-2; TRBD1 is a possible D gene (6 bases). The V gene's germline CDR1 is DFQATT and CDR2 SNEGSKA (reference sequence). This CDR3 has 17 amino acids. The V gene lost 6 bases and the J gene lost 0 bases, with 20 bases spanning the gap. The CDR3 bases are TGCAGTGCAGAGGGAAAGGGGACACGCGCGAACACCGGGGAGCTGTTTTTT. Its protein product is CSAEGKGTRANTGELFF.

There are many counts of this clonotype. The CDR3 DNA reads as TGTGCCAGCAGAGCCCAGGACAGGGGACCCAAAAACATTCAGTACTTC. As protein: CASRAQDRGPKNIQYF. The chain is built from TRBV12-3 or TRBV12-4 and TRBJ2-4; 9 positions agree with TRBD1. The V segment lost 6 bases and the J segment 2 bases; nucleotides outside the gene matches: 8. This CDR3 is built from 16 residues.